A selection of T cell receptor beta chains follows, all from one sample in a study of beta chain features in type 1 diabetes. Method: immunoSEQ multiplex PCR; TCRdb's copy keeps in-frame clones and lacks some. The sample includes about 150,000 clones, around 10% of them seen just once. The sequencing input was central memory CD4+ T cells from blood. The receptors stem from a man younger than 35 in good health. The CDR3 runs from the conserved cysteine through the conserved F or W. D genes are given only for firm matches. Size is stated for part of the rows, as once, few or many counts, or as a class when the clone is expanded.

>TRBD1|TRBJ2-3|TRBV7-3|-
CASSPRQGGDTQYF
TGTGCCAGCAGCCCCAGACAGGGTGGAGATACGCAGTATTTT
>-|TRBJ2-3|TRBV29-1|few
CSVDGGSTDTQYF
TGCAGCGTTGACGGGGGAAGCACAGATACGCAGTATTTT
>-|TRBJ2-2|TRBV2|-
CASSGDSGELFF
TGTGCCAGCAGTGGAGACAGCGGGGAGCTGTTTTTT
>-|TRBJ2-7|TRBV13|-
CASSPWVFPYEQYF
TGTGCCAGCAGCCCATGGGTATTCCCCTACGAGCAGTACTTC
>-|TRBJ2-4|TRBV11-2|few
CASSFFQGADIQYF
TGTGCCAGCAGCTTTTTTCAGGGCGCGGACATTCAGTACTTC
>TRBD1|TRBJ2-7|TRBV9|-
CASSNMGQGSYEQYF
TGTGCCAGCAGCAACATGGGACAGGGCTCCTACGAGCAGTACTTC
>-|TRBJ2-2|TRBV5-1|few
CASSLSTGELFF
TGCGCCAGCAGCCTCAGCACCGGGGAGCTGTTTTTT
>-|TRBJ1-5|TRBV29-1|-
CSVAENSNQPQHF
TGCAGCGTTGCCGAGAACAGCAATCAGCCCCAGCATTTT
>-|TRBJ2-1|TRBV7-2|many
CASSFNREDEQFF
TGTGCCAGCAGCTTCAACAGGGAAGATGAGCAGTTCTTC
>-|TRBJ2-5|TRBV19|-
CASSNGYQETQYF
TGTGCCAGTAGTAACGGGTACCAAGAGACCCAGTACTTC
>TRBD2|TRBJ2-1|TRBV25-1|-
CASSKAGDGYNEQFF
TGTGCCAGCAGTAAAGCGGGGGATGGTTACAATGAGCAGTTCTTC
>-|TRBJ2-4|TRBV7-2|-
CASSARGNIQYF
TGTGCCAGCAGCGCGAGGGGGAACATTCAGTACTTC
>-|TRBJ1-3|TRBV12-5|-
CASGLAGAGNTIYF
TGTGCTAGTGGTTTGGCAGGGGCTGGAAACACCATATATTTT
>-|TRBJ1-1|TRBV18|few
CASSPLLGANTEAFF
TGTGCCAGCTCACCACTTCTAGGGGCTAACACTGAAGCTTTCTTT
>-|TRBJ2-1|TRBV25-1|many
CASSSGNEQFF
TGTGCCAGCAGTAGCGGCAATGAGCAGTTCTTC
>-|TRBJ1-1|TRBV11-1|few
CASSSMGATEAFF
TGTGCCAGCAGCTCGATGGGGGCCACTGAAGCTTTCTTT
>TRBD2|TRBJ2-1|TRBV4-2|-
CASSSTSGSYNEQFF
TGTGCCAGCAGCTCGACTAGCGGGAGTTACAATGAGCAGTTCTTC
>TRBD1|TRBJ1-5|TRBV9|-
CASSVQGDQPQHF
TGTGCCAGCAGCGTCCAGGGGGATCAGCCCCAGCATTTT
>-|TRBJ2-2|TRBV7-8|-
CASSFRTGSGELFF
TGTGCCAGCAGCTTTCGAACAGGGTCCGGGGAGCTGTTTTTT
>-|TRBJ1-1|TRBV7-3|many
CASSSKRNTEAFF
TGTGCCAGCAGCTCTAAACGGAACACTGAAGCTTTCTTT
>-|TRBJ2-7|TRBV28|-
CASSHSGAHSYEQYF
TGTGCCAGCAGTCACTCAGGGGCCCACTCCTACGAGCAGTACTTC
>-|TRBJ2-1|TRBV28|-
CASLTNNEQFF
TGTGCCAGCCTGACTAACAATGAGCAGTTCTTC
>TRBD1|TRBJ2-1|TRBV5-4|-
CASTRDRGTYNEQFF
TGTGCCAGCACCAGGGACAGGGGAACCTACAATGAGCAGTTCTTC
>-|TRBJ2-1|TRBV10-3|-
CAIEGSRESINEQFF
TGTGCCATAGAGGGAAGCCGGGAGTCAATCAATGAGCAGTTCTTC
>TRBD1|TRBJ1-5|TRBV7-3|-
CASSLTADRASNQPQHF
TGTGCCAGCAGCTTAACCGCGGACAGGGCTAGCAATCAGCCCCAGCATTTT
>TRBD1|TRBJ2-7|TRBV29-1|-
CSGARTGNREQYF
TGCAGCGGCGCTAGGACAGGGAATAGGGAGCAGTACTTC
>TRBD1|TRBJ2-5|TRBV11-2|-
CASSSRTGQETQYF
TGTGCCAGCAGCTCAAGGACAGGGCAAGAGACCCAGTACTTC
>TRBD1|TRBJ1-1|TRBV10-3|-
CAISAGTGGMNTEAFF
TGTGCCATCAGTGCCGGGACAGGAGGCATGAACACTGAAGCTTTCTTT
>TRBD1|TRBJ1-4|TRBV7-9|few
CASRSNRGGEKLFF
TGTGCCAGCAGATCGAACAGGGGTGGCGAAAAACTGTTTTTT
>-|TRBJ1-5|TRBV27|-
CASGPIQGGDQPQHF
TGTGCCAGCGGGCCTATTCAAGGGGGAGATCAGCCCCAGCATTTT
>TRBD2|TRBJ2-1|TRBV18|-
CASSPPREGGSQRRSSYNEQFF
TGTGCCAGCTCACCCCCTAGGGAGGGTGGGAGCCAGCGGAGGAGCTCCTACAATGAGCAGTTCTTC
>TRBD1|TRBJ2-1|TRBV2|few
CASSATGTGNEQFF
TGTGCCAGCAGTGCTACCGGGACAGGGAATGAGCAGTTCTTC
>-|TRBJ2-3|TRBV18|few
CASSPVYQRMGPSTDTQYF
TGTGCCAGCTCACCAGTGTATCAGCGGATGGGACCTAGCACAGATACGCAGTATTTT
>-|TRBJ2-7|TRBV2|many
CASSSSYEQYF
TGTGCCAGCAGTTCCTCCTACGAGCAGTACTTC
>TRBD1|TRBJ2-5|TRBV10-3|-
CAISPKEDRAETQYF
TGTGCCATCAGCCCGAAAGAGGACAGGGCGGAGACCCAGTACTTC
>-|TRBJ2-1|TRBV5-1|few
CASSSSRDEQFF
TGCGCCAGCAGCTCTTCGAGGGATGAGCAGTTCTTC
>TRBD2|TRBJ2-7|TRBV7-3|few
CASSSGTSGRSEQYF
TGTGCCAGCAGCTCCGGGACTAGCGGGAGAAGTGAGCAGTACTTC
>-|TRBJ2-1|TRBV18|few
CASSVRQDYNEQFF
TGTGCCAGCTCGGTTAGGCAGGACTACAATGAGCAGTTCTTC
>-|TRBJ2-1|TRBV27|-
CASSSPLSGGGNEQFF
TGTGCCAGCAGTTCTCCCCTGAGCGGAGGGGGCAATGAGCAGTTCTTC
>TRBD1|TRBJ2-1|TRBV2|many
CASSKDRVPYNEQFF
TGTGCCAGCAGCAAAGACAGGGTCCCTTACAATGAGCAGTTCTTC
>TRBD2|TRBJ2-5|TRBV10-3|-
CAISVNSALAGGLETQYF
TGTGCCATCAGTGTTAACTCGGCGCTAGCGGGGGGGCTGGAGACCCAGTACTTC
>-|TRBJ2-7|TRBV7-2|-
CASSLEREQYF
TGTGCCAGCAGCTTAGAACGCGAGCAGTACTTC
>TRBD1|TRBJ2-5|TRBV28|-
CASSKTKGQGSRYF
TGTGCCAGCAGCAAAACCAAGGGACAGGGGTCCCGGTACTTC
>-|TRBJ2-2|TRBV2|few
CASTPGQTNTGELFF
TGTGCCAGCACACCGGGGCAGACGAACACCGGGGAGCTGTTTTTT
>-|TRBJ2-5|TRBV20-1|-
CSGEEETQYF
TGCAGCGGAGAAGAAGAGACCCAGTACTTC
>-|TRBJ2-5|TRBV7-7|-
CATGEETQYF
TGTGCTACGGGGGAAGAGACCCAGTACTTC
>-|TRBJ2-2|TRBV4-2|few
CASSQDPTANTGELFF
TGTGCCAGCAGCCAAGATCCTACAGCGAACACCGGGGAGCTGTTTTTT
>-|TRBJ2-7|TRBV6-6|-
CASSLPDSKYEQYF
TGTGCCAGCAGCCTACCTGACAGTAAATACGAGCAGTACTTC
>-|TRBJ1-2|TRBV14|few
CASAKSGQLGYTF
TGTGCCAGCGCTAAGTCCGGGCAGTTAGGCTACACCTTC
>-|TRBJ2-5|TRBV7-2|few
CASSSGMGETQYF
TGTGCCAGCAGCTCGGGTATGGGAGAGACCCAGTACTTC